One T cell receptor beta chain is described in this entry. Antigen specificity is unknown. The data originate from a study of cytomegalovirus exposure and HLA in healthy donors. Across the whole study: The roughly 100 million unique TCR beta sequences, from about 190 million T cells, were found by an earlier analysis.

General study results and limits: In a later analysis, at a false discovery rate of 0.05, approximately 16,000 TCR beta sequences were associated with HLA alleles.

Researchers ran the PCR with 60 Vbeta and 13 Jbeta primers. TCRdb's copy holds only in-frame clones and misses some; the assay was immunoSEQ multiplex PCR. The top ten hold 1.6% of the sample, which has around 120,000 clones, roughly 62% seen once. The V and J ends lost 1 base and 3 bases, in that order; junction bases with no gene match: 8. The CDR3 sequence is 17 residues long. Germline CDR1 is SGHRS and CDR2 is YFSETQ. V is TRBV5-1 and J is TRBJ2-4; 9 bases map to TRBD1. The source of this sequence is a man under 40 in good health and CMV-seropositive. The sample comprised PBMCs. The CDR3 DNA follows: TGCGCCAGCAGCTTGTACGGGACAGGGTTTGGCAAAAACATTCAGTACTTC. This sequence encodes CASSLYGTGFGKNIQYF.